Described below is a single T cell receptor (beta chain) sequence and its context. The authors amplified TCR beta CDR3 by multiplex PCR with 32 V and 13 J primers. TCRdb called the multiplex PCR reads again in MiXCR, with one record for every CDR3 protein. The sample yields 9,500 to 13,000 distinct CDR3 sequences, 25% to 35% seen once. The data originate from a study of immune heterogeneity within non-small cell lung tumors. The V segment lost 0 bases and the J segment 1 base; nucleotides outside the gene matches: 2. Germline lookup yields CDR1 LNHNV and CDR2 YYDKDF (reference sequence). The CDR3 has 15 residues. Bulk tumor genomic DNA, 500 to 600 ng per sample, was used as template. The authors collected several far-apart biopsies from each primary tumor during surgery. Newly diagnosed with untreated non-small cell lung cancer, the patients underwent curative surgery.

The sequence was collected from a woman between 45 and 60 years old with non-small cell lung cancer. Source material: lung tumor tissue. The rearrangement joins TRBV15 to TRBJ2-5; TRBD2 matches 7 bases. In DNA form, the CDR3 reads TGTGCCACCAGCAGAGATTGGGGGGGCCAAGAGACCCAGTACTTC. It encodes CATSRDWGGQETQYF. The full variable domain, in which reference TRBV15 and TRBJ2-5 provide the parts outside the CDR3, is DAMVIQNPRYQVTQFGKPVTLSCSQTLNHNVMYWYQQKSSQAPKLLFHYYDKDFNNEADTPDNFQSRRPNTSFCFLDIRSPGLGDTAMYLCATSRDWGGQETQYFGPGTRLLVL.